These 6 T cell receptor beta chains were sequenced from one sample in a study of T-cell reconstitution after alpha-beta-depleted transplantation in children. As it was prepared, the TCRbeta library received unique molecular identifiers. MiXCR, run by TCRdb on the PCR reads, gives a single entry per CDR3 protein. The table includes some 600,000 distinct CDR3 sequences, 16% detected once. Sequencing was performed on PBMCs from the stem cell graft donor, taken from the stem cell graft. These TCRs come from a human donor who donated a stem cell graft to a child with acute myeloid leukemia.

This rearrangement joins TRBV30 to TRBJ1-1; 7 bases agree with TRBD1. The CDR3 runs to 12 residues. The V segment lost 1 base and the J segment 7 bases; nucleotides outside the gene matches: 3. Per the germline V gene, CDR1 is GTSNPN and CDR2 is SVGIG (reference sequence). CDR3 amino acids: CAWSGDSLEAFF. In nucleotides, the CDR3 is TGTGCCTGGAGTGGGGACAGCCTTGAAGCTTTCTTT.

The chain combines TRBV9 with TRBJ2-2, with D hard to call. Per germline, CDR1 SGDLS and CDR2 YYNGEE. The V end lost 6 bases, the J end lost 4 bases, and 13 bases lay between the germline ends. The length of the CDR3 is 14 residues. The chain's CDR3 is CASNRRISTGELFF. In DNA, the CDR3 is TGTGCCAGCAACAGAAGAATATCCACCGGGGAGCTGTTTTTT.

This clonotype was observed many times. The chain carries TRBV20-1 and TRBJ2-1, with 12 bases lining up with TRBD2. Germline-derived CDR1 and CDR2 are DFQATT and SNEGSKA (reference sequence). CDR3 length: 18 amino acids. V trimming: 3 bases; J trimming: 0 bases; junction bases outside the gene matches: 9. CDR3 in amino acids: CSASILAGGPLSYNEQFF. The CDR3 bases are TGCAGTGCTAGTATACTAGCGGGGGGCCCCCTCTCCTACAATGAGCAGTTCTTC.

This clonotype was found many times. V and J are TRBV20-1 and TRBJ2-3; 7 bases are shared with TRBD2. The trim removed 6 bases at V and 1 base at J, leaving 4 bases unmatched. CDR3 length: 13 residues. Germline CDR1 DFQATT, CDR2 SNEGSKA (reference sequence). The CDR3: CSAWDYRTDTQYF. The CDR3 region has the DNA TGCAGTGCCTGGGACTACCGCACAGATACGCAGTATTTT.

This clonotype was recorded at least ten times. This chain links TRBV20-1 with TRBJ2-3; the D call may be TRBD1 or TRBD2 (5 bases each). Germline V gene data show CDR1 as DFQATT and CDR2 as SNEGSKA (reference sequence). Trimming took 6 bases from V and 3 from J, leaving 13 bases between them. The CDR3 runs to 13 residues. CDR3 loop: CSARDGFTDTQYF. The CDR3 region has the DNA TGCAGTGCCAGGGACGGTTTTACAGATACGCAGTATTTT.

This clonotype was detected only once. The chain joins TRBV5-1 to TRBJ1-6; D is perhaps TRBD1 (6 bases). Germline assignment: CDR1 SGHRS and CDR2 YFSETQ. Trimming removed 3 bases at V and 7 bases at J, with 17 bases between. The CDR3 has 16 residues. CDR3 in amino acids: CASSWSATGQNSPLHF. The CDR3 region has the DNA TGCGCCAGCAGCTGGAGCGCTACAGGGCAAAATTCACCCCTCCACTTT.